Shown below are 7 T cell receptor beta chains from a single sample sequenced in a study of post-analysis software for immune sequencing data. Findings and caveats of the study: TRBV segments more frequent in patients than in controls numbered roughly five and included TRBV5-6, TRBV5-1 and TRBV20-1.

Prepared libraries of TCR beta cDNA carried unique molecular identifiers. TCRdb independently ran MiXCR on the PCR reads; one entry per CDR3 protein. Of fewer than 700,000 distinct CDR3 sequences listed, about 40% are singletons. Antigens for these TCRs are unknown. The sample taken for sequencing was blood. The receptor set was obtained from a girl aged 5 to 17 with multiple sclerosis.

V and J are TRBV12-3 or TRBV12-4 and TRBJ1-2; 7 nucleotides align to TRBD1. CDR3 size: 13 residues. With V trimmed by 7 bases and J by 8 bases, 10 bases remained unmatched. The CDR3, as DNA: TGTGCCAGCAATTTCAGGGGGGAAGAAGGCTACACCTTC. It encodes CASNFRGEEGYTF.

This rearrangement joins TRBV29-1 to TRBJ2-5; D is unresolved. CDR1 is SQVTM, CDR2 ANQGSEA, per germline. V was pared by 4 bases and J by 2 bases, with 11 bases between. CDR3 length: 13 amino acids. The CDR3 DNA is TGCAGCGTTGCTGGACGGCAACAAGAGACCCAGTACTTC. Protein: CSVAGRQQETQYF.

J is TRBJ1-1 and V is TRBV29-1; D gene uncertain. CDR3 size: 13 residues. Germline V gene sequence: CDR1 SQVTM, CDR2 ANQGSEA. V gave up 1 base and J gave up 2 bases, with 8 bases separating them. CDR3 DNA: TGCAGCGTTGAAGGCCAGTCTAACACTGAAGCTTTCTTT. It specifies CSVEGQSNTEAFF.

This chain joins TRBV10-3 and TRBJ2-5; TRBD2 agrees at 9 bases. V lost 6 bases, J lost 1 base, and 9 bases stayed unmatched. CDR1 and CDR2 from the germline V gene are ENHRY and SYGVKD. The CDR3 runs 16 residues. CDR3 in DNA: TGTGCCATCAGGGGTACTAGCGGGCAGACCCAAGAGACCCAGTACTTC. Translated, it gives CAIRGTSGQTQETQYF.

This clonotype was counted between two and nine times. The chain uses TRBV5-1 and TRBJ2-6; TRBD1 matches at 7 bases. CDR1 and CDR2 (germline): SGHRS, YFSETQ. J was trimmed by 1 base and V by 5 bases; bases with no gene match: 3. This CDR3 contains 15 residues. Here the CDR3 DNA reads TGCGCCAGCAGGGAACAGGGGTCTGGGGCCAACGTCCTGACTTTC. Protein: CASREQGSGANVLTF.

In this sample, this clonotype turned up a few times. V usage is TRBV12-3 or TRBV12-4 and J usage is TRBJ2-3, with 10 nucleotides matching TRBD2. The V and J ends lost 3 bases and 5 bases, in that order; junction bases with no gene match: 2. The CDR3 runs 14 residues. The CDR3 sequence: CASSFSSGRDTQYF. CDR3 nucleotide sequence: TGTGCCAGCAGTTTTTCTAGCGGGAGAGATACGCAGTATTTT.

This clonotype was observed many times. V and J are TRBV12-3 or TRBV12-4 and TRBJ2-7, with TRBD1 identical over 8 bases. The V segment lost 3 bases and the J segment 1 base; nucleotides outside the gene matches: 2. There are 14 residues in the CDR3. The CDR3: CASSFGQGSYEQYF. DNA for the CDR3: TGTGCCAGCAGTTTCGGACAGGGATCCTACGAGCAGTACTTC.